The entry that follows covers one T cell receptor beta chain sequence. In the original processing: From reference gene primer amplification, estimates of nucleated cell counts were derived. Profiling relied on immunoSEQ multiplex PCR, and the TCRdb table lists in-frame clones only, not all of them. V and J calls and clone size follow that table, whereas D and trimming were derived from the DNA. Here the sample spans some 110,000 clones, roughly 85% being singletons. This entry is derived from a study of blood T cell repertoires in COVID-19. As for the study in general: There were acute and convalescent COVID-19 samples, and they came from the United States, Italy and Spain.

This CDR3 comprises 13 residues. The V gene's germline CDR1 is MNHEY and CDR2 SVGEGT. With 2 bases removed from V and 0 bases from J, the gap between germline ends came to 5 bases. Input material: peripheral blood. This chain uses TRBV6-2 or TRBV6-3 with TRBJ2-7; D call uncertain. This clonotype was sampled from a woman at least 80 years old with COVID-19, enrolled during active disease. The CDR3 sequence: CASSYPVSYEQYF. In DNA form, the CDR3 reads TGTGCCAGCAGTTACCCGGTCTCCTACGAGCAGTACTTC.